A single sample gave rise to the 6 T cell receptor beta chains below, sequenced in a study of Tregs in tolerant kidney transplant recipients. Data came from immunoSEQ multiplex PCR; TCRdb stores just in-frame clones and leaves some out. The profile shows some 240,000 clones, around 81% of them singletons. Sequencing was performed on CD4+ T cells from blood. These receptors were taken from a human donor in good health.

This clone has just one count. J is TRBJ1-1 and V is TRBV6-1; the D is unclear. This CDR3 has 13 residues. The germline V and J ends were trimmed by 1 base and 4 bases, with 7 bases remaining between them. Germline CDR1 and CDR2: MNHNS and SASEGT. The CDR3 spells CASSEGLGTEAFF. The CDR3, as DNA: TGTGCCAGCAGTGAAGGTTTGGGCACTGAAGCTTTCTTT.

In DNA form, the CDR3 reads TGTGCCAGTAGTACAGGGGGGATCTATGGCTACACCTTC. Amino acids: CASSTGGIYGYTF. The gene calls are TRBV19 and TRBJ1-2, with 7 bases lining up with TRBD1. This CDR3 region has 13 residues. Germline-derived CDR1 and CDR2 are LNHDA and SQIVND (reference sequence). V was clipped by 4 bases and J by 4 bases; unmatched bases: 3. Complete variable domain (other parts from reference TRBV19 and TRBJ1-2): DGGITQSPKYLFRKEGQNVTLSCEQNLNHDAMYWYRQDPGQGLRLIYYSQIVNDFQKGDIAEGYSVSREKKESFPLTVTSAQKNPTAFYLCASSTGGIYGYTFGSGTRLTVV.

This chain joins TRBV5-1 and TRBJ2-3, with D unclear. The germline CDR1 and CDR2 sequences are SGHRS and YFSETQ. V was pared by 3 bases and J by 0 bases, with 17 bases between. The CDR3 covers 17 residues. In DNA, the CDR3 is TGCGCCAGCAGCTCGCGACACAATCAACCCAGCACAGATACGCAGTATTTT. The encoded protein is CASSSRHNQPSTDTQYF.

In this sample, this clone turned up a few times. Here the CDR3 reads CASSLLSSGGLSYEQYF. Here the CDR3 DNA reads TGTGCCAGCAGCTTACTGTCTAGCGGGGGCCTCTCCTACGAGCAGTACTTC. The chain has TRBV7-2 and TRBJ2-7; 10 positions match TRBD2. With 2 bases clipped from V and 0 bases from J, the junction kept 7 bases outside the gene matches. CDR1 is SGHTA and CDR2 is FQGNSA in the germline V gene. The CDR3 has 17 amino acids.

This clone appeared a few times. V usage is TRBV5-4 and J usage is TRBJ2-5; TRBD1 matches 8 bases. The CDR3 is made up of 14 amino acids. The germline V gene encodes CDR1 SGHNT and CDR2 YYREEE (reference sequence). After removal of 5 bases from V and 5 bases from J, the junction contained 8 bases not matched to a gene. CDR3: CASSPDRGVETQYF. In nucleotides, the CDR3 is TGTGCCAGCAGTCCTGACAGGGGAGTGGAGACCCAGTACTTC.

The chain recombines TRBV11-2 with TRBJ1-4, with D maybe TRBD1 (6 bases). The V gene lost 4 bases and the J gene lost 0 bases, with 12 bases spanning the gap. The CDR3 loop spans 16 amino acids. Germline values: CDR1 SGHAT, CDR2 FQNNGV. This CDR3 reads CASSSGHRTTNEKLFF. In nucleotides, the CDR3 is TGTGCCAGCAGCTCGGGACATAGAACAACTAATGAAAAACTGTTTTTT.